One sample yielded the 19 T cell receptor beta chains listed below, sequenced in a study of cytomegalovirus exposure and HLA in healthy donors. Amplification used 60 Vbeta primers and 13 Jbeta primers. TCRdb's table, derived via immunoSEQ multiplex PCR, lists solely in-frame clones and lacks some. The sample has around 130,000 clones. Sequenced: PBMCs. These receptors all come from a middle-aged woman in good health and CMV-seronegative.

The chain links TRBV7-2 to TRBJ2-7, with 8 bases lining up with TRBD1. J lost 7 bases, V lost 1 base, and 6 bases had no gene match. CDR1 and CDR2 (germline): SGHTA, FQGNSA. CDR3 length: 14 amino acids. The DNA for the CDR3 is TGTGCCAGCAGCTTAGGGACAGGGTCGGGGGAGCAGTACTTC. This codes for CASSLGTGSGEQYF.

The chain joins TRBV9 to TRBJ1-5, with a possible D match to TRBD1 (6 bases). Trimming stripped 0 bases from V and 0 bases from J, with 7 bases between. The CDR3 is 15 amino acids. Looked up from germline, CDR1 is SGDLS and CDR2 is YYNGEE. The CDR3 sequence: CASSVGGHSNQPQHF. Written as DNA, the CDR3 is TGTGCCAGCAGCGTAGGGGGACATAGCAATCAGCCCCAGCATTTT.

This chain joins TRBV2 and TRBJ1-6, with D tentatively TRBD1 (5 bases). From germline, CDR1 is SNHLY and CDR2 FYNNEI. This CDR3 comprises 16 residues. The ends were cut back, 9 bases at V and 3 bases at J, with 18 bases in the middle. Here the CDR3 DNA reads TGTGCCAGTATCCGAAGAGGAGACAGCTATAATTCACCCCTCCACTTT. This translates into CASIRRGDSYNSPLHF.

DNA for the CDR3: TGTGCCAGCAGTGAACAGGGGGAGACCGAGCAGTTCTTC. Its protein product is CASSEQGETEQFF. This rearrangement joins TRBV6-1 to TRBJ2-1, with 7 bases matching TRBD1. The CDR3 spans 13 residues. Germline V CDR1 and CDR2: MNHNS, SASEGT. The V segment lost 2 bases and the J segment 10 bases; nucleotides outside the gene matches: 5.

The chain carries TRBV7-9 and TRBJ2-3, with D maybe TRBD1 (8 bases). CDR3 size: 19 residues. Germline CDR1 reads SEHNR; CDR2 reads FQNEAQ (reference sequence). V lost 0 bases and J lost 3, with 22 bases in between. The CDR3 DNA is TGTGCCAGCAGCTTAGCGCTCGAGACAGGGGAGGGAGGGACAGATACGCAGTATTTT. Its translation is CASSLALETGEGGTDTQYF.

The gene calls are TRBV11-2 and TRBJ1-3, with D perhaps matching TRBD1 (6 bases). The CDR3 is 16 amino acids. Germline lookup yields CDR1 SGHAT and CDR2 FQNNGV. Between the trimmed V and J ends, which lost 3 bases and 7 bases, there was a span of 19 bases. Here the CDR3 DNA reads TGTGCCAGCAGCTTCTTCCTACAGGGTTTTGGGAACACCATATATTTT. It codes for CASSFFLQGFGNTIYF.

The rearrangement links TRBV6-5 to TRBJ2-2, with 7 nucleotides matching TRBD1. CDR1 and CDR2 from the germline V gene are MNHEY and SVGAGI. The trim removed 7 bases at V and 3 bases at J, leaving 5 bases unmatched. The CDR3 has 14 amino acids. The DNA of the CDR3 is TGTGCCAGCACCCGGACAGGCTACACCGGGGAGCTGTTTTTT. This translates into CASTRTGYTGELFF.

The chain employs TRBV11-3 and TRBJ2-2; tentatively, D is TRBD1 (5 bases). This CDR3 spans 16 amino acids. Per germline, CDR1 SGHNT and CDR2 YENEEA. V was clipped by 5 bases and J by 4 bases, with 17 bases between them. CDR3 amino acids: CASSTVQGWSTGELFF. The DNA for the CDR3 is TGTGCCAGCAGCACCGTCCAGGGATGGAGCACCGGGGAGCTGTTTTTT.

V gene TRBV28 combines with J gene TRBJ1-6, with no clear D. Germline CDR1 and CDR2: MDHEN and SYDVKM. Trimming pared 8 bases from V and 6 bases from J, leaving 17 bases between. There are 15 residues in the CDR3. The CDR3 region has the DNA TGTGCCAGCCCCAAGGCGACGGGATCTAATTCACCCCTCCACTTT. Amino acid sequence: CASPKATGSNSPLHF. Complete variable domain (other parts from reference TRBV28 and TRBJ1-6): DVKVTQSSRYLVKRTGEKVFLECVQDMDHENMFWYRQDPGLGLRLIYFSYDVKMKEKGDIPEGYSVSREKKERFSLILESASTNQTSMYLCASPKATGSNSPLHFGNGTRLTVT.

V gene TRBV2 combines with J gene TRBJ1-1; 9 bases line up with TRBD1. Trimming at V came to 6 bases and at J to 7 bases, leaving 9 bases not matched to a gene. CDR1 is SNHLY, CDR2 FYNNEI, per germline. This CDR3 region has 14 residues. Written as DNA, the CDR3 is TGTGCCAGCAGCCTTACAGGGGGCTTAGGTGAAGCTTTCTTT. It encodes CASSLTGGLGEAFF.

V is TRBV27 and J is TRBJ1-5; D may be TRBD1 (6 bases). The CDR3 extends over 14 amino acids. With 4 bases removed from V and 3 bases from J, the gap between germline ends came to 10 bases. CDR1 and CDR2 from the germline V gene are MNHEY and SMNVEV (reference sequence). CDR3 nucleotide sequence: TGTGCCAGCAGTTACCGGGACACCAATCAGCCCCAGCATTTT. Translating gives CASSYRDTNQPQHF.

The chain has TRBV19 and TRBJ2-5; 10 bases line up with TRBD1. The last part of the DNA fits TRBJ2-7 better; the J call may be wrong. CDR1 is LNHDA, CDR2 SQIVND, per germline (reference sequence). The CDR3 totals 15 residues. CDR3 sequence reads: CASSTRTGGNYEQYF. CDR3 sequence (DNA): TGTGCCAGTAGTACTCGGACAGGGGGTAACTACGAGCAGTACTTC.

The chain recombines TRBV18 with TRBJ2-5; D remains ambiguous. The V gene's germline CDR1 is KGHSH and CDR2 LQKENI. V lost 2 bases and J 5 bases, leaving 6 bases between the germline ends. The CDR3 has 12 amino acids. CDR3 in amino acids: CASSPSEETQYF. CDR3 sequence (DNA): TGTGCCAGCTCACCATCGGAGGAGACCCAGTACTTC.

This chain joins TRBV4-2 and TRBJ1-3, with 7 bases identical to TRBD1. Germline V gives CDR1 LGHNA, CDR2 YNFKEQ. V gave up 4 bases and J gave up 4 bases; unmatched junction bases: 13. This CDR3 contains 17 residues. This chain's CDR3 is CASSLLRQGQPGNTIYF. CDR3 coding DNA: TGTGCCAGCAGCCTCCTGAGGCAGGGACAGCCAGGAAACACCATATATTTT.

The rearrangement links TRBV7-3 to TRBJ1-2; D remains unclear. V lost 3 bases and J 4 bases, leaving 6 bases between the germline ends. The CDR3 has 12 amino acids. The germline V gene has CDR1 SGHTA and CDR2 FQGTGA. Here the CDR3 DNA reads TGTGCCAGCAGCTTGGGAGGCTATGGCTACACCTTC. As protein: CASSLGGYGYTF.

Regarding this clone: Other DNA sequences in this sample translate to the same CDR3. The chain recombines TRBV7-9 with TRBJ1-3; D unresolved. Germline CDR1 reads SEHNR; CDR2 reads FQNEAQ (reference sequence). The V end was cut by 3 bases, the J end by 6 bases, with 9 bases between. The CDR3 runs to 13 residues. The DNA for the CDR3 is TGTGCCAGCAGCTTCGACATCGTAAACACCATATATTTT. This encodes CASSFDIVNTIYF.

The V call is TRBV6-5, the J call TRBJ2-5; tentative D call: TRBD1 (6 bases). Germline lookup yields CDR1 MNHEY and CDR2 SVGAGI. With 6 bases removed from V and 5 bases from J, the gap between germline ends came to 16 bases. The CDR3 has 14 residues. CDR3 nucleotides: TGTGCCAGCAGCCCCTTCACAGGGTTGGAGACCCAGTACTTC. It is translated as CASSPFTGLETQYF.

The chain is built from TRBV11-2 and TRBJ1-4, with D possibly TRBD1 on 5 matching bases. Deletions cut 5 bases from V and 2 bases from J, with 18 bases between. This CDR3 is built from 17 residues. CDR1 is SGHAT and CDR2 is FQNNGV in the germline V gene. The CDR3 spells CASSPPSDQGTNEKLFF. In DNA, the CDR3 is TGTGCCAGCAGCCCCCCTTCCGATCAGGGCACTAATGAAAAACTGTTTTTT.

The V and J genes are TRBV5-1 and TRBJ2-5, with TRBD2 matching 7 bases. This CDR3 comprises 15 residues. Per the germline V gene, CDR1 is SGHRS and CDR2 is YFSETQ. After removal of 0 bases from V and 5 bases from J, the junction contained 7 bases not matched to a gene. CDR3 nucleotide sequence: TGCGCCAGCAGCTTGGCCTTCGGGGGAGGGGAGACCCAGTACTTC. Residues: CASSLAFGGGETQYF.